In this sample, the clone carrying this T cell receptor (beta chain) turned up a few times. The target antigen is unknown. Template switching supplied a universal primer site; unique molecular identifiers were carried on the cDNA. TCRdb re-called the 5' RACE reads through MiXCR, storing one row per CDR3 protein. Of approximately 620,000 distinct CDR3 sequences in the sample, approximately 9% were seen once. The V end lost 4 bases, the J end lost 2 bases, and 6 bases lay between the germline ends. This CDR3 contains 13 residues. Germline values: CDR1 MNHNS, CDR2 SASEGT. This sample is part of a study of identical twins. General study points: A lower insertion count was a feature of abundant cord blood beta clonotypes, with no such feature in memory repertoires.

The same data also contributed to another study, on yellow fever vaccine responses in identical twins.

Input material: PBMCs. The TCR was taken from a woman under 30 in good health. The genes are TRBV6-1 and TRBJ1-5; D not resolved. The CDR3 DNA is TGTGCCAGCAGTGTTTCCCGCAATCAGCCCCAGCATTTT. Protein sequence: CASSVSRNQPQHF.